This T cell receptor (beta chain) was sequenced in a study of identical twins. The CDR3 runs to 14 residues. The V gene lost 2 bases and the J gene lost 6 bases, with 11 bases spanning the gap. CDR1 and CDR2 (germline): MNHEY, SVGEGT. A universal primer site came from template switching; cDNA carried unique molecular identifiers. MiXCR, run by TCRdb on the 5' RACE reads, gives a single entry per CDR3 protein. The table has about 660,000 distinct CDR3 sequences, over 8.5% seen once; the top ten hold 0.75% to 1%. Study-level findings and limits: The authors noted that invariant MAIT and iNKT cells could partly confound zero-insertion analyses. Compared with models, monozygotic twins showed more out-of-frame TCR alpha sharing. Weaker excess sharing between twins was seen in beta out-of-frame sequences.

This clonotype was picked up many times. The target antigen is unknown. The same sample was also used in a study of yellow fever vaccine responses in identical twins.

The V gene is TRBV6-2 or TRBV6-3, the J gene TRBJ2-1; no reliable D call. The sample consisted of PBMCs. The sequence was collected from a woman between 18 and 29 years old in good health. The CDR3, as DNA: TGTGCCAGCAGTTACGGTAGTGTTCTCAATGAGCAGTTCTTC. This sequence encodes CASSYGSVLNEQFF.